The rows below give T cell receptor beta chains drawn from one sample of a study of T cell changes during pregnancy in multiple sclerosis. TCRdb's table, derived via immunoSEQ multiplex PCR, lists solely in-frame clones and lacks some. The sample lists 90,000 to 100,000 clones; around 93% were seen once. The starting material was peripheral blood, obtained in the third trimester of pregnancy. The source of these receptors is a female donor with multiple sclerosis, enrolled in a pregnancy study. Both conserved end residues are part of each CDR3. The order of the fields is J gene, D gene, clone size, V gene, CDR3 protein, CDR3 DNA. D genes are given only for firm matches. Expanded clones get a size class; other rows say once, few or many, or leave the size out.

TRBJ2-1,.,.,TRBV9,CASSVQGGSYNEQFF,TGTGCCAGCAGCGTCCAGGGTGGCTCCTACAATGAGCAGTTCTTC
TRBJ2-2,.,.,TRBV18,CASPGDREQYTGELFF,TGTGCCAGCCCCGGAGACCGGGAGCAGTACACCGGGGAGCTGTTTTTT
TRBJ2-2,.,.,TRBV28,CAILDREESGELFF,TGTGCCATTCTAGACAGGGAGGAGTCCGGGGAGCTGTTTTTT
TRBJ2-7,TRBD1,.,TRBV15,CATSRVAGTGGYEQYF,TGTGCCACCAGCAGAGTTGCCGGGACAGGGGGCTACGAGCAGTACTTC
TRBJ1-1,TRBD1,few,TRBV18,CASSRDRDTEAFF,TGTGCCAGCTCGCGGGACAGGGACACTGAAGCTTTCTTT
TRBJ1-3,.,.,TRBV4-2,CASSQELQGFGNTIYF,TGTGCCAGCAGCCAAGAACTACAGGGTTTTGGAAACACCATATATTTT
TRBJ1-5,.,.,TRBV6-1,CASSAWEGQPQHF,TGTGCCAGCAGTGCGTGGGAGGGCCAGCCCCAGCATTTT
TRBJ2-1,TRBD2,.,TRBV29-1,CSVEGREERNEQFF,TGCAGCGTTGAAGGGCGGGAGGAACGCAATGAGCAGTTCTTC
TRBJ2-2,TRBD1,.,TRBV5-5,CASSPGQGAPGELFF,TGTGCCAGCAGCCCGGGACAGGGGGCGCCCGGGGAGCTGTTTTTT
TRBJ2-3,TRBD1,once,TRBV5-1,CASSRQTGNLDTQYF,TGCGCCAGCAGCCGACAGACAGGGAACCTAGATACGCAGTATTTT
TRBJ2-4,TRBD2,few,TRBV6-1,CASSEGRTRLNIQYF,TGTGCCAGCAGTGAAGGTCGGACTAGATTGAACATTCAGTACTTC
TRBJ2-7,TRBD2,.,TRBV7-2,CASRIDSSGYEQYF,TGTGCCAGCAGGATCGATTCTAGCGGCTACGAGCAGTACTTC
TRBJ2-1,.,.,TRBV18,CASSPRVSLSYNEQFF,TGTGCCAGCTCACCACGGGTTAGCCTCTCCTACAATGAGCAGTTCTTC
TRBJ2-3,.,.,TRBV19,CASSMTSTSTDTQYF,TGTGCCAGTAGTATGACTTCCACTAGCACAGATACGCAGTATTTT
TRBJ2-1,.,.,TRBV4-1,CASSQPPGGWNEQFF,TGCGCCAGCAGCCAGCCCCCCGGCGGGTGGAATGAGCAGTTCTTC
TRBJ2-7,TRBD2,.,TRBV28,CASTLSLAGGPYEQYF,TGTGCCAGCACCTTGTCTCTAGCGGGAGGGCCCTACGAGCAGTACTTC
TRBJ1-1,.,.,TRBV4-1,CASSQDQMNTEAFF,TGCGCCAGCAGCCAAGATCAGATGAACACTGAAGCTTTCTTT
TRBJ2-2,TRBD1,once,TRBV27,CASSWQGAHGTGELFF,TGTGCCAGCAGTTGGCAGGGGGCGCATGGGACCGGGGAGCTGTTTTTT
TRBJ2-7,.,.,TRBV2,CASCRLVPYEQYF,TGTGCCAGCTGTAGGCTAGTTCCCTACGAGCAGTACTTC
TRBJ2-3,TRBD2,once,TRBV13,CASSPTMTSGEPSDTQYF,TGTGCCAGCAGCCCGACCATGACTAGCGGAGAGCCATCAGATACGCAGTATTTT
TRBJ1-5,TRBD1,.,TRBV28,CASSPPGQPILRPQHF,TGTGCCAGCAGCCCACCGGGACAGCCAATACTCAGGCCCCAGCATTTT
TRBJ2-7,TRBD1,.,TRBV19,CASSIDRDRRSYEQYF,TGTGCCAGTAGTATAGACCGGGACAGGCGCTCCTACGAGCAGTACTTC
TRBJ2-1,TRBD2,.,TRBV7-9,CASSYGLAGISYNEQFF,TGTGCCAGCAGCTACGGACTAGCGGGAATTTCCTACAATGAGCAGTTCTTC
TRBJ2-7,TRBD1,.,TRBV7-9,CASERDSSYEQYF,TGTGCCAGCGAACGGGACAGCTCCTACGAGCAGTACTTC
TRBJ2-1,.,.,TRBV7-8,CASSLGSPTGHEQFF,TGTGCCAGCAGCTTAGGGAGCCCGACTGGTCATGAGCAGTTCTTC
TRBJ2-5,TRBD2,.,TRBV5-1,CASSLLAGVWETQYF,TGCGCCAGCAGCTTACTAGCGGGAGTCTGGGAGACCCAGTACTTC
TRBJ2-4,.,.,TRBV28,CASSLKVGQVLAKNIQYF,TGTGCCAGCAGTTTAAAGGTTGGGCAGGTTCTAGCCAAAAACATTCAGTACTTC
TRBJ1-2,TRBD1,.,TRBV7-9,CASSSTPKPGQIYGYTF,TGTGCCAGCAGCTCTACCCCCAAACCGGGACAGATCTATGGCTACACCTTC
TRBJ2-7,TRBD1,once,TRBV28,CASRPGQGWIYEQYF,TGTGCCAGCAGGCCCGGACAGGGATGGATCTACGAGCAGTACTTC
TRBJ1-3,.,.,TRBV5-8,CASSLDQAGNTIYF,TGTGCCAGCAGCTTGGACCAAGCCGGAAACACCATATATTTT
TRBJ1-3,.,.,TRBV19,CAARTGGNTIYF,TGTGCCGCCCGGACGGGAGGAAACACCATATATTTT
TRBJ2-2,.,.,TRBV5-1,CASSPYSGSTGELFF,TGCGCCAGCAGCCCGTATAGCGGAAGCACCGGGGAGCTGTTTTTT
TRBJ2-7,.,.,TRBV30,CAWRTNSYEQYF,TGTGCCTGGAGGACAAACTCCTACGAGCAGTACTTC
TRBJ2-1,TRBD2,.,TRBV4-1,CASSQGIAGDYNEQFF,TGCGCCAGCAGCCAAGGTATAGCGGGAGACTACAATGAGCAGTTCTTC
TRBJ2-5,TRBD2,.,TRBV10-3,CAISERGTSGQETQYF,TGTGCCATCAGTGAAAGGGGGACTAGCGGCCAAGAGACCCAGTACTTC
TRBJ2-7,TRBD1,.,TRBV5-6,CASSWVSGGAYYEQYF,TGTGCCAGCAGCTGGGTTTCAGGGGGCGCTTACTACGAGCAGTACTTC
TRBJ2-1,TRBD2,.,TRBV19,CASRTSGGTYNEQFF,TGTGCCAGTAGAACTAGCGGGGGAACCTACAATGAGCAGTTCTTC
TRBJ2-7,TRBD2,.,TRBV10-3,CAITRTSGGSYEQYF,TGTGCCATCACACGAACTAGCGGGGGTTCCTACGAGCAGTACTTC
TRBJ1-3,.,.,TRBV28,CASSLVRNRNTIYF,TGTGCCAGCAGTTTAGTCAGGAATAGAAACACCATATATTTT
TRBJ2-5,TRBD2,.,TRBV7-9,CASSWGLAGGGETQYF,TGTGCCAGCAGCTGGGGACTAGCGGGAGGCGGGGAGACCCAGTACTTC
TRBJ2-7,TRBD2,.,TRBV7-9,CASSPTGTSGDIYEQYF,TGTGCCAGCAGCCCCACCGGGACTAGCGGCGACATTTACGAGCAGTACTTC
TRBJ1-3,.,.,TRBV11-2,CASSLDNPTGSIGNTIYF,TGTGCCAGCAGCTTAGACAATCCGACAGGATCCATTGGGAACACCATATATTTT
TRBJ2-7,.,.,TRBV6-1,CASSEGGAISYEQYF,TGTGCCAGCAGTGAAGGCGGGGCAATCTCCTACGAGCAGTACTTC
TRBJ1-1,.,.,TRBV6-4,CASSDEVGGVTEAFF,TGTGCCAGCAGTGACGAGGTAGGGGGTGTCACTGAAGCTTTCTTT
TRBJ2-7,.,.,TRBV5-6,CASSLASGIITYEQYF,TGTGCCAGCAGCTTGGCCTCCGGGATAATAACCTACGAGCAGTACTTC
TRBJ2-5,.,.,TRBV6-1,CASSEWRQETQYF,TGTGCCAGCAGTGAATGGAGGCAAGAGACCCAGTACTTC
TRBJ1-4,.,.,TRBV27,CASSHQKILQKLFF,TGTGCCAGCAGTCACCAGAAGATCCTGCAAAAACTGTTTTTT
TRBJ2-7,.,once,TRBV9,CASSVAPAYEQYF,TGTGCCAGCAGCGTAGCCCCGGCCTACGAGCAGTACTTC
TRBJ1-1,.,.,TRBV5-1,CASSMGGRTEAFF,TGCGCCAGCAGCATGGGTGGGAGGACTGAAGCTTTCTTT
TRBJ2-1,TRBD2,.,TRBV5-1,CASRGTSGRARPYNEQFF,TGCGCCAGCAGGGGGACTAGCGGGAGGGCCAGGCCTTACAATGAGCAGTTCTTC